Each of the 19 T cell receptor beta chains below was sequenced from the same sample in a study of beta chain features in type 1 diabetes. General study results and limits: Shortening that was moderate but significant affected the TCRB CDR3s of Type 1 diabetes patients in all four CD4+ subsets.

Every bit of the isolated RNA underwent reverse transcription, so sequencing read expressed TCRB transcripts. The assay was immunoSEQ multiplex PCR, and TCRdb's table has in-frame clones only and misses some. The sample yields 150,000 to 200,000 clones, roughly 60% seen once. The antigens these receptors bind are not known. The sequenced sample consisted of naive CD4+ T cells from blood. The receptors here all came from a young man with type 1 diabetes.

V is TRBV28 and J is TRBJ2-2; the match to TRBD1 covers 8 bases. The CDR3 has 16 amino acids. The junction had 8 bases not matched to a gene; V was cut back by 5 bases and J by 3 bases. Per germline, CDR1 MDHEN and CDR2 SYDVKM. The CDR3 spells CASSPPDRVDTGELFF. DNA of the CDR3: TGTGCCAGCAGTCCCCCGGACAGGGTGGACACCGGGGAGCTGTTTTTT. Full variable domain (rest looked up from reference TRBV28 and TRBJ2-2): DVKVTQSSRYLVKRTGEKVFLECVQDMDHENMFWYRQDPGLGLRLIYFSYDVKMKEKGDIPEGYSVSREKKERFSLILESASTNQTSMYLCASSPPDRVDTGELFFGEGSRLTVL.

This chain uses TRBV7-2 with TRBJ2-2; TRBD2 agrees at 8 bases. The CDR3 runs 15 residues. The V gene end was trimmed by 5 bases and the J gene end by 4 bases; junction bases not matched to a gene: 6. CDR1 and CDR2 (germline): SGHTA, FQGNSA. The CDR3 loop reads CASSVSGGATGELFF. DNA for the CDR3: TGTGCCAGCAGCGTCTCCGGGGGGGCCACCGGGGAGCTGTTTTTT.

This clone was seen more than once but under ten times. V usage is TRBV25-1 and J usage is TRBJ2-1; D is perhaps TRBD2 (6 bases). The CDR3 runs to 13 residues. Germline V gene sequence: CDR1 MGHDK, CDR2 SYGVNS. Trimming removed 4 bases at V and 7 bases at J, with 11 bases between. The CDR3, as DNA: TGTGCCAGCAGTGTCTTCGGACTAAATGAGCAGTTCTTC. Encoded protein: CASSVFGLNEQFF.

This clone was observed a single time. This chain joins TRBV7-6 and TRBJ2-5; 12 nucleotides agree with TRBD2. In germline, CDR1 is SGHVS, CDR2 FNYEAQ. With V trimmed by 1 base and J by 2 bases, 2 bases remained unmatched. CDR3 size: 16 residues. CDR3 sequence reads: CASSLGLAGGQETQYF. The CDR3 DNA reads as TGTGCCAGCAGCTTAGGGCTAGCGGGGGGGCAAGAGACCCAGTACTTC.

The chain combines TRBV5-4 with TRBJ1-2; D perhaps matches TRBD1 (5 bases). The CDR3 runs to 16 residues. The V end lost 4 bases, the J end lost 0 bases, and 16 bases lay between the germline ends. Per the germline V gene, CDR1 is SGHNT and CDR2 is YYREEE (reference sequence). CDR3 DNA sequence: TGTGCCAGCAGCCACGGGACGGGTGAGCCTAACTATGGCTACACCTTC. As protein: CASSHGTGEPNYGYTF.

J is TRBJ2-7 and V is TRBV20-1; tentatively, D is TRBD1 (5 bases). The germline V gene has CDR1 DFQATT and CDR2 SNEGSKA (reference sequence). This CDR3 contains 11 residues. The V and J ends lost 6 bases and 6 bases respectively, with 12 bases between them. CDR3 residues: CSAPRQGEQYF. The CDR3, as DNA: TGCAGTGCCCCCCGCCAGGGCGAGCAGTACTTC.

This sequence joins TRBV7-2 and TRBJ2-7, with TRBD1 as a possible D gene (6 bases). V lost 0 bases and J 2 bases, leaving 14 bases between the germline ends. The CDR3 is made up of 16 amino acids. Germline CDR1 reads SGHTA; CDR2 reads FQGNSA. The CDR3 DNA is TGTGCCAGCAGCTTAGCGAGCAACCCAGGGGCCTACGAGCAGTACTTC. The encoded protein is CASSLASNPGAYEQYF. Looking up the rest from reference TRBV7-2 and TRBJ2-7 gives the full variable domain: GAGVSQSPSNKVTEKGKDVELRCDPISGHTALYWYRQSLGQGLEFLIYFQGNSAPDKSGLPSDRFSAERTGGSVSTLTIQRTQQEDSAVYLCASSLASNPGAYEQYFGPGTRLTVT.

For the CDR3, the DNA is TGTGCCAGCAGCTACGGACAGGGAACAGATACGCAGTATTTT. Translated: CASSYGQGTDTQYF. This chain links TRBV5-6 with TRBJ2-3, with 8 nucleotides matching TRBD1. The J segment lost 3 bases and the V segment lost 3 bases, leaving 3 bases of the junction unmatched. The germline V gene encodes CDR1 SGHDT and CDR2 YYEEEE. The length of the CDR3 is 14 residues.

CDR3 sequence: CASSVAPLSTDTQYF. CDR3 DNA sequence: TGTGCCAGCAGCGTAGCCCCGCTAAGCACAGATACGCAGTATTTT. The genes are TRBV9 and TRBJ2-3; D is unclear. The CDR3 is made up of 15 amino acids. CDR1 SGDLS and CDR2 YYNGEE come from the germline V gene. Deletions cut 0 bases from V and 0 bases from J, with 8 bases between.

This chain connects TRBV2 to TRBJ2-3, with 10 bases identical to TRBD2. Germline V gene lookup returns CDR1 SNHLY and CDR2 FYNNEI. The V gene end was trimmed by 1 base and the J gene end by 3 bases; junction bases not matched to a gene: 10. The CDR3 runs to 18 residues. For the CDR3, the DNA is TGTGCCAGCAGTGAAGGTCGGCTAGCGGGGGCTCAGACAGATACGCAGTATTTT. Encoded protein: CASSEGRLAGAQTDTQYF.

V usage is TRBV9 and J usage is TRBJ2-7, with unresolved D. The V gene's germline CDR1 is SGDLS and CDR2 YYNGEE. This CDR3 spans 15 amino acids. The V end was cut by 3 bases, the J end by 7 bases, with 20 bases between. The CDR3 DNA reads TGTGCCAGCAGCGGGGAACGGGCCGGAACGATAGAGCAGTACTTC. Its translation is CASSGERAGTIEQYF.

The table lists this clone with a few counts. The sample has other DNA sequences that encode this CDR3 too. The chain employs TRBV5-6 and TRBJ2-5, with 7 bases matching TRBD1. Germline V gene lookup returns CDR1 SGHDT and CDR2 YYEEEE. V lost 0 bases to trimming and J lost 2 bases; unmatched junction nucleotides: 1. The CDR3 length is 14 residues. The CDR3 protein is CASSLGQGQETQYF. The CDR3 bases are TGTGCCAGCAGCTTGGGACAGGGTCAAGAGACCCAGTACTTC.

This clone was seen a single time. Other DNA sequences in the sample encode the same CDR3. The chain uses TRBV20-1 and TRBJ2-5; D is unclear. The CDR3 length is 10 residues. The V end was cut by 6 bases, the J end by 4 bases, with 6 bases between. Germline V gene sequence: CDR1 DFQATT, CDR2 SNEGSKA (reference sequence). The DNA for the CDR3 is TGCAGTGCATCTACAGAGACCCAGTACTTC. It is translated as CSASTETQYF.

The chain is built from TRBV30 and TRBJ2-7, with D unclear. Germline-derived CDR1 and CDR2 are GTSNPN and SVGIG (reference sequence). The V end was cut by 1 base, the J end by 4 bases, with 5 bases between. The CDR3 totals 11 residues. The DNA of the CDR3 is TGTGCCTGGAGTGGAGAATACGAGCAGTACTTC. Translated: CAWSGEYEQYF.

The chain combines TRBV7-2 with TRBJ1-6; D is unclear. Germline lookup yields CDR1 SGHTA and CDR2 FQGNSA. This CDR3 has 12 residues. The ends were cut back, 1 base at V and 13 bases at J, with 8 bases in the middle. The CDR3 region is CASSLDAGPLHF. The CDR3 nucleotides are TGTGCCAGCAGCTTAGACGCGGGGCCCCTCCACTTT.

The chain recombines TRBV27 with TRBJ2-7; 8 bases line up with TRBD1. The V segment lost 0 bases and the J segment 2 bases; nucleotides outside the gene matches: 3. The germline gives CDR1 MNHEY, CDR2 SMNVEV (reference sequence). The CDR3 has 15 amino acids. The CDR3 DNA follows: TGTGCCAGCAGTTTATCAGGGACAGGAGCCTACGAGCAGTACTTC. It yields the protein CASSLSGTGAYEQYF.

The genes are TRBV2 and TRBJ2-5, with a weak D call TRBD1 (6 bases). Per germline, CDR1 SNHLY and CDR2 FYNNEI. CDR3 length equals 13 residues. The V gene lost 7 bases and the J gene lost 1 base, with 10 bases spanning the gap. CDR3 protein: CASTEDSQETQYF. The CDR3 nucleotides are TGTGCCAGCACAGAGGACAGCCAAGAGACCCAGTACTTC. Full variable domain (rest looked up from reference TRBV2 and TRBJ2-5): EPEVTQTPSHQVTQMGQEVILRCVPISNHLYFYWYRQILGQKVEFLVSFYNNEISEKSEIFDDQFSVERPDGSNFTLKIRSTKLEDSAMYFCASTEDSQETQYFGPGTRLLVL.

As regards this clone: The sample carries other DNA sequences with the same CDR3. The chain couples TRBV18 to TRBJ2-7; 7 nucleotides align to TRBD2. This CDR3 is built from 14 residues. V lost 6 bases to trimming and J lost 0 bases; unmatched junction nucleotides: 5. Germline CDR1 is KGHSH and CDR2 is LQKENI. The CDR3 is CASSPGGSSYEQYF. The CDR3 DNA reads as TGTGCCAGCTCTCCGGGGGGAAGCTCCTACGAGCAGTACTTC.

The rearrangement uses TRBV29-1 and TRBJ2-1, with 9 bases aligning to TRBD2. Germline assignment: CDR1 SQVTM and CDR2 ANQGSEA. V gave up 5 bases and J gave up 0 bases; unmatched junction bases: 8. The CDR3 length is 16 residues. The CDR3: CSVLGPSGVSYNEQFF. CDR3 in DNA: TGCAGCGTTTTAGGGCCTAGCGGGGTCTCCTACAATGAGCAGTTCTTC.